Each of the 11 T cell receptor beta chains below was sequenced from the same sample in a study of PD-1 blockade in classical Hodgkin lymphoma. TCRdb's table, derived via immunoSEQ multiplex PCR, lists solely in-frame clones and lacks some. Found here are approximately 100,000 clones, approximately 90% of them singletons; the top ten hold under 7.5%. Every one of the patients relapsed after autologous stem cell transplantation (brentuximab vedotin exposure was variable). The sequencing here drew on peripheral blood mononuclear cells (PBMCs), taken before the second cycle of nivolumab. These receptors all come from a human donor with classical Hodgkin lymphoma.

The V call is TRBV5-6, the J call TRBJ1-2; TRBD1 is a possible D gene (5 bases). V was cut by 4 bases and J by 5 bases, with 18 bases left in between. The germline V gene encodes CDR1 SGHDT and CDR2 YYEEEE. The CDR3 loop spans 15 amino acids. CDR3 nucleotides: TGTGCCAGCAGCGGGGACGTGGGAATGGGATATGGCTACACCTTC. Translation: CASSGDVGMGYGYTF.

V gene TRBV19 combines with J gene TRBJ1-1; no clear D gene. The germline gives CDR1 LNHDA, CDR2 SQIVND (reference sequence). This CDR3 comprises 14 residues. Trimming left V 2 bases short and J 3 bases short, with 10 bases between. Written as DNA, the CDR3 is TGTGCCAGTAGTATATCGGGGTTGGACACTGAAGCTTTCTTT. Its translation: CASSISGLDTEAFF.

This clone came up a few times. This chain joins TRBV30 and TRBJ1-1; D uncertain. The CDR3 runs to 13 residues. With 0 bases removed from V and 1 base from J, the gap between germline ends came to 6 bases. CDR1 is GTSNPN and CDR2 is SVGIG in the germline V gene (reference sequence). The CDR3 loop reads CAWSVQSNTEAFF. CDR3 DNA sequence: TGTGCCTGGAGTGTACAATCGAACACTGAAGCTTTCTTT. The entire variable domain, with the rest obtained from reference TRBV30 and TRBJ1-1, is as follows: SQTIHQWPATLVQPVGSPLSLECTVEGTSNPNLYWYRQAAGRGLQLLFYSVGIGQISSEVPQNLSASRPQDRQFILSSKKLLLSDSGFYLCAWSVQSNTEAFFGQGTRLTVV.

DNA of the CDR3: TGTGCCAGCAGCTTGGACGCTCCAAGGAGCAATCAGCCCCAGCATTTT. Protein: CASSLDAPRSNQPQHF. V gene TRBV11-2 combines with J gene TRBJ1-5, with D unresolved. Germline lookup yields CDR1 SGHAT and CDR2 FQNNGV. The CDR3 length is 16 residues. V was shortened by 3 bases and J by 1 base, with 13 bases between the two germline ends.

This clone has a handful of counts. This chain joins TRBV9 and TRBJ1-5; D is unresolved. The CDR3 covers 13 residues. The germline V and J ends were trimmed by 4 bases and 4 bases, with 9 bases remaining between them. Germline V gene lookup returns CDR1 SGDLS and CDR2 YYNGEE. CDR3 sequence reads: CASSPSINQPQHF. CDR3 nucleotide sequence: TGTGCCAGCAGCCCTAGTATAAATCAGCCCCAGCATTTT.

The J gene is TRBJ2-7, the V gene TRBV19; TRBD1 aligns across 11 bases. The CDR3 is made up of 17 amino acids. The V and J ends lost 3 bases and 3 bases, in that order; junction bases with no gene match: 10. Germline CDR1 reads LNHDA; CDR2 reads SQIVND (reference sequence). CDR3 protein: CASSIMGAGTGGYEQYF. DNA for the CDR3: TGTGCCAGTAGTATCATGGGCGCCGGGACAGGGGGCTACGAGCAGTACTTC.

The chain links TRBV5-1 to TRBJ2-2, with D uncertain. V gave up 4 bases and J gave up 4 bases, with 17 bases separating them. This CDR3 contains 16 residues. Per the germline V gene, CDR1 is SGHRS and CDR2 is YFSETQ. The CDR3 nucleotides are TGCGCCAGCAGCCCGGGCTGGGGTCTTTCCACCGGGGAGCTGTTTTTT. Its protein is CASSPGWGLSTGELFF.

The rearrangement links TRBV6-1 to TRBJ2-7; tentative D call: TRBD1 (6 bases). In germline, CDR1 is MNHNS, CDR2 SASEGT. Trimming removed 5 bases at V and 2 bases at J, with 13 bases between. This CDR3 contains 14 residues. The CDR3 DNA follows: TGTGCCAGCAGTTCCTTCCGGGACACCTACGAGCAGTACTTC. Translated: CASSSFRDTYEQYF.

This chain links TRBV2 with TRBJ1-1, with D unresolved. The germline V gene encodes CDR1 SNHLY and CDR2 FYNNEI. The CDR3 is 12 amino acids. The germline V and J ends were trimmed by 7 bases and 0 bases, with 6 bases remaining between them. Written as DNA, the CDR3 is TGTGCCAGCAAGTTAATGAACACTGAAGCTTTCTTT. It specifies CASKLMNTEAFF.

The gene calls are TRBV11-2 and TRBJ1-5, with a possible D match to TRBD1 (6 bases). The CDR3 has 17 residues. The germline CDR1 and CDR2 sequences are SGHAT and FQNNGV. The germline V and J ends were trimmed by 2 bases and 0 bases, with 14 bases remaining between them. CDR3 DNA: TGTGCCAGCAGCTTACTCTCAGGGGTCCATAGCAATCAGCCCCAGCATTTT. This codes for CASSLLSGVHSNQPQHF. Using reference TRBV11-2 and TRBJ1-5 for the parts outside the CDR3, the full variable domain is EAGVAQSPRYKIIEKRQSVAFWCNPISGHATLYWYQQILGQGPKLLIQFQNNGVVDDSQLPKDRFSAERLKGVDSTLKIQPAKLEDSAVYLCASSLLSGVHSNQPQHFGDGTRLSIL.

This clone was counted once. The chain is built from TRBV27 and TRBJ1-2, with a weak D call TRBD1 (5 bases). The germline gives CDR1 MNHEY, CDR2 SMNVEV (reference sequence). The CDR3 contains 15 residues. V was pared by 5 bases and J by 3 bases, with 16 bases between. The CDR3 nucleotides read TGTGCCAGCAGTCAAGCCAGGACACCCTACTATGGCTACACCTTC. Translated, it gives CASSQARTPYYGYTF.